The 6 T cell receptor beta chains given below trace back to one sample, sequenced in a study of T cell repertoires in cytomegalovirus infection. Via MiXCR, TCRdb re-called the reads, giving one row per CDR3 protein. This sample has roughly 320,000 distinct CDR3 sequences, with around a tenth found just once. Sequencing input: PBMCs. Receptor source: a human donor in good health (CMV status not recorded). Some clones in this sample may be carry-over from other donors' samples.

Many counts were recorded for this clonotype. V gene TRBV6-1 combines with J gene TRBJ2-7, with a tentative D call TRBD1 (6 bases). V was pared by 6 bases and J by 9 bases, with 27 bases between. This CDR3 is 16 amino acids long. Looked up from germline, CDR1 is MNHNS and CDR2 is SASEGT. The CDR3 nucleotides are TGTGCCAGCAGCCGACAACTGACAGGTTCCCAGCGCTGGCAGTACTTC. Translating gives CASSRQLTGSQRWQYF.

This clonotype occurred many times. V is TRBV7-9 and J is TRBJ2-5; maybe TRBD2 (6 bases). Trimming pared 4 bases from V and 5 bases from J, leaving 20 bases between. This CDR3 is 16 amino acids long. From germline, CDR1 is SEHNR and CDR2 FQNEAQ (reference sequence). The CDR3 sequence is CASSSSVGGPKETQYF. The CDR3 DNA sequence: TGTGCCAGCAGCTCCTCGGTGGGGGGACCCAAGGAGACCCAGTACTTC.

The V call is TRBV29-1, the J call TRBJ2-1, with D tentatively TRBD1 (6 bases). This CDR3 has 17 residues. Between the trimmed V and J ends, which lost 3 bases and 0 bases, there was a span of 18 bases. CDR1 is SQVTM and CDR2 is ANQGSEA in the germline V gene. CDR3 loop: CSVDPSTGPSSYNEQFF. The DNA of the CDR3 is TGCAGCGTTGACCCATCTACAGGGCCTAGCTCCTACAATGAGCAGTTCTTC.

This clonotype was detected a few times. The J gene is TRBJ1-4, the V gene TRBV20-1; D gene ambiguous. The CDR3 is made up of 12 amino acids. Trimming took off 2 bases at V and 7 bases at J, with 8 bases between the two ends. Germline lookup yields CDR1 DFQATT and CDR2 SNEGSKA (reference sequence). CDR3 nucleotides: TGCAGTGCTAGACCCTGGACTGAAAAACTGTTTTTT. It yields the protein CSARPWTEKLFF.

The rearrangement joins TRBV20-1 to TRBJ2-5; D is unresolved. Trimming removed 0 bases at V and 2 bases at J, with 10 bases between. Germline CDR1 and CDR2: DFQATT and SNEGSKA (reference sequence). The CDR3 extends over 14 amino acids. This CDR3 is CSARDVRMQETQYF. CDR3 DNA sequence: TGCAGTGCTAGAGATGTACGAATGCAAGAGACCCAGTACTTC.

The table lists this clonotype with a few counts. This chain connects TRBV7-2 to TRBJ2-3; D possibly uses TRBD1 or TRBD2 (5 bases each). Germline lookup yields CDR1 SGHTA and CDR2 FQGNSA. V lost 5 bases and J 5 bases, leaving 14 bases between the germline ends. The length of the CDR3 is 14 residues. The CDR3 loop is CASSPGPVKDTQYF. The CDR3 nucleotides are TGTGCCAGCAGCCCGGGACCAGTCAAAGATACGCAGTATTTT.